These 30 T cell receptor beta chains came from one sample sequenced in a study of cytomegalovirus exposure and HLA in healthy donors. Use of 60 Vbeta and 13 Jbeta primers characterized the PCR. Sequencing was performed with immunoSEQ multiplex PCR; in TCRdb, only in-frame clones are kept and a portion is missing. The sample records 100,000 to 150,000 clones, 80% to 85% being singletons. Material for sequencing was PBMCs. The receptors stem from a young man in good health and CMV-seronegative.

CDR3 DNA: TGTGCCAGCCAACCACCTTCGACAGGGAACACTGAAGCTTTCTTT. Protein sequence: CASQPPSTGNTEAFF. J is TRBJ1-1 and V is TRBV18, with D perhaps matching TRBD1 (6 bases). CDR3 size: 15 residues. The V end was cut by 8 bases, the J end by 1 base, with 17 bases between. Germline lookup yields CDR1 KGHSH and CDR2 LQKENI.

CDR3 bases: TGTGCCAGCAGTTACAGGTCGGGAGATAATTCACCCCTCCACTTT. This encodes CASSYRSGDNSPLHF. The chain couples TRBV6-5 to TRBJ1-6; D is undetermined. CDR3 length equals 15 residues. Trimming cost V 2 bases and J 5 bases, with 10 bases left between them. Germline lookup yields CDR1 MNHEY and CDR2 SVGAGI.

This clone was recorded only once. This CDR3 reads CASSQGRSGAREAFF. The CDR3 DNA reads TGCGCCAGCAGCCAAGGACGTTCAGGGGCGCGGGAAGCTTTCTTT. This sequence joins TRBV4-1 and TRBJ1-1; a possible D gene is TRBD1 (6 bases). Germline loops: CDR1 MGHRA, CDR2 YSYEKL. V was pared by 1 base and J by 8 bases, with 17 bases between. This CDR3 spans 15 amino acids.

The chain carries TRBV5-6 and TRBJ2-6; 7 bases line up with TRBD2. After removal of 4 bases from V and 6 bases from J, the junction contained 7 bases not matched to a gene. This CDR3 has 15 residues. Germline values: CDR1 SGHDT, CDR2 YYEEEE. The CDR3: CASSPQGGEANVLTF. As DNA, the CDR3 is TGTGCCAGCAGCCCGCAGGGAGGGGAGGCCAACGTCCTGACTTTC.

This clone was picked up a small number of times. The rearrangement uses TRBV6-5 and TRBJ1-1, with D tentatively TRBD1 (6 bases). The CDR3 contains 13 residues. Germline lookup yields CDR1 MNHEY and CDR2 SVGAGI. Trimming cost V 0 bases and J 6 bases, with 8 bases left between them. CDR3 bases: TGTGCCAGCAGTTACTCCAGGGGCCCTGAAGCTTTCTTT. It is translated as CASSYSRGPEAFF.

V usage is TRBV6-5 and J usage is TRBJ1-2; D is uncertain. The CDR3 sequence is 12 residues long. Germline V gives CDR1 MNHEY, CDR2 SVGAGI. Trimming removed 2 bases at V and 8 bases at J, with 9 bases between. This chain's CDR3 is CASSYPGNGYTF. DNA for the CDR3: TGTGCCAGCAGTTACCCGGGGAACGGCTACACCTTC.

The CDR3: CASFGGGWDYGYTF. For the CDR3, the DNA is TGTGCCAGCTTTGGGGGCGGTTGGGACTATGGCTACACCTTC. V usage is TRBV7-2 and J usage is TRBJ1-2; D might be TRBD1 (6 bases). The CDR3 spans 14 residues. The germline V and J ends were trimmed by 8 bases and 3 bases, with 16 bases remaining between them. Germline V gene sequence: CDR1 SGHTA, CDR2 FQGNSA.

In this sample, this clone turned up a few times. The chain is built from TRBV7-2 and TRBJ1-3; D call uncertain. Trimming removed 7 bases from V and 1 base from J, with 11 bases in between. The V gene's germline CDR1 is SGHTA and CDR2 FQGNSA. This CDR3 has 14 amino acids. CDR3 residues: CASTYGSSGNTIYF. As DNA, the CDR3 is TGTGCCAGCACCTACGGGAGTTCTGGAAACACCATATATTTT. Full variable domain (remainder filled in from reference TRBV7-2 and TRBJ1-3): GAGVSQSPSNKVTEKGKDVELRCDPISGHTALYWYRQSLGQGLEFLIYFQGNSAPDKSGLPSDRFSAERTGGSVSTLTIQRTQQEDSAVYLCASTYGSSGNTIYFGEGSWLTVV.

The chain has TRBV28 and TRBJ1-2; no definite D call. The V end was cut by 3 bases, the J end by 4 bases, with 6 bases between. The CDR3 is 12 residues long. Germline loops: CDR1 MDHEN, CDR2 SYDVKM. The CDR3, as DNA: TGTGCCAGCAGTTTCCAGATCTATGGCTACACCTTC. Translating gives CASSFQIYGYTF.

The V call is TRBV5-1, the J call TRBJ2-2, with D possibly matching TRBD1 (6 bases). The germline V gene encodes CDR1 SGHRS and CDR2 YFSETQ. The CDR3 extends over 18 amino acids. V was pared by 2 bases and J by 1 base, with 18 bases between. This CDR3 is CASSLYTGLTRNTGELFF. The CDR3 region has the DNA TGCGCCAGCAGCTTATACACAGGGCTGACGAGGAACACCGGGGAGCTGTTTTTT.

V and J are TRBV27 and TRBJ1-2; 7 nucleotides line up with TRBD1. The J segment lost 4 bases and the V segment lost 3 bases, leaving 11 bases of the junction unmatched. The CDR3 extends over 16 amino acids. CDR1 MNHEY and CDR2 SMNVEV come from the germline V gene (reference sequence). This chain's CDR3 is CASSFLSQGVGYGYTF. The CDR3 bases are TGTGCCAGCAGTTTCCTTAGTCAGGGGGTTGGCTATGGCTACACCTTC.

The chain links TRBV6-1 to TRBJ1-3, with D possibly TRBD1 on 6 matching bases. CDR1 and CDR2 from the germline V gene are MNHNS and SASEGT. This CDR3 has 13 amino acids. V lost 4 bases, J lost 2 bases, and 6 bases lay in between. This CDR3 is CASSGTAGNTIYF. The CDR3 DNA reads as TGTGCCAGCAGTGGGACAGCTGGAAACACCATATATTTT.

This clone has just a few counts. The genes are TRBV10-3 and TRBJ1-1; tentatively, D is TRBD1 (5 bases). From germline, CDR1 is ENHRY and CDR2 SYGVKD. The CDR3 runs 12 residues. Trimming cost V 9 bases and J 6 bases, with 14 bases left between them. The CDR3 DNA is TGTGCCATACTCACGGGAGGGGCTGAAGCTTTCTTT. This encodes CAILTGGAEAFF.

J is TRBJ2-5 and V is TRBV7-9, with 11 bases lining up with TRBD2. After removal of 5 bases from V and 4 bases from J, the junction contained 6 bases not matched to a gene. The CDR3 runs 15 residues. CDR1 and CDR2 from the germline V gene are SEHNR and FQNEAQ (reference sequence). This chain's CDR3 is CASSPLTSGAETQYF. CDR3 in DNA: TGTGCCAGCAGCCCCCTGACTAGCGGGGCAGAGACCCAGTACTTC.

This chain uses TRBV5-1 with TRBJ2-2; 12 bases map to TRBD1. Germline V gene sequence: CDR1 SGHRS, CDR2 YFSETQ. The CDR3 contains 16 residues. The J segment lost 6 bases and the V segment lost 4 bases, leaving 7 bases of the junction unmatched. The CDR3 DNA reads TGCGCCAGCAGCCTACCGGGACAGGGGGCGTCCGGGGAGCTGTTTTTT. It translates to CASSLPGQGASGELFF.

The V gene is TRBV7-3, the J gene TRBJ2-1, with D possibly being TRBD2 (6 bases). CDR3 length: 12 amino acids. CDR1 and CDR2 (germline): SGHTA, FQGTGA. Trimming stripped 5 bases from V and 10 bases from J, with 12 bases between. The CDR3 spells CASSATSEEQFF. The CDR3 nucleotides read TGTGCCAGCAGCGCGACTAGTGAGGAGCAGTTCTTC. The full variable domain, its missing parts supplied by reference TRBV7-3 and TRBJ2-1, is GAGVSQTPSNKVTEKGKYVELRCDPISGHTALYWYRQSLGQGPEFLIYFQGTGAADDSGLPNDRFFAVRPEGSVSTLKIQRTERGDSAVYLCASSATSEEQFFGPGTRLTVL.

The chain couples TRBV18 to TRBJ2-5; D possibly corresponds to TRBD2 (5 bases). V was clipped by 0 bases and J by 1 base, with 21 bases between them. This CDR3 comprises 19 residues. CDR1 is KGHSH, CDR2 LQKENI, per germline. CDR3 bases: TGTGCCAGCTCACCACCGAGTTTAAGAGGGCTTCGGGCCCAAGAGACCCAGTACTTC. Translating gives CASSPPSLRGLRAQETQYF.

V is TRBV28 and J is TRBJ2-7, with 7 nucleotides matching TRBD2. The trim removed 3 bases at V and 3 bases at J, leaving 2 bases unmatched. This CDR3 contains 13 residues. Germline CDR1 and CDR2: MDHEN and SYDVKM. The CDR3 DNA is TGTGCCAGCAGTTTTCGGGAGGACTACGAGCAGTACTTC. This gives the protein CASSFREDYEQYF. The whole variable domain, remainder taken from reference TRBV28 and TRBJ2-7, is DVKVTQSSRYLVKRTGEKVFLECVQDMDHENMFWYRQDPGLGLRLIYFSYDVKMKEKGDIPEGYSVSREKKERFSLILESASTNQTSMYLCASSFREDYEQYFGPGTRLTVT.

V is TRBV6-5 and J is TRBJ2-1; 7 positions agree with TRBD2. CDR3 length: 15 amino acids. Per the germline V gene, CDR1 is MNHEY and CDR2 is SVGAGI. The V segment lost 4 bases and the J segment 9 bases; nucleotides outside the gene matches: 12. The CDR3 nucleotides are TGTGCCAGCAGTTCCTACGGGACTATATTTTCTGAGCAGTTCTTC. Translation gives CASSSYGTIFSEQFF.

The chain recombines TRBV18 with TRBJ2-7; perhaps TRBD1 as D (6 bases). Germline V lookup: CDR1 KGHSH, CDR2 LQKENI. This CDR3 contains 13 residues. V dropped 8 bases and J dropped 5 bases, with 16 bases sitting between them. CDR3 loop: CASQSTGAHEQYF. The CDR3 DNA reads as TGTGCCAGCCAATCGACAGGAGCCCACGAGCAGTACTTC. Filled out from reference TRBV18 and TRBJ2-7, the complete variable domain reads NAGVMQNPRHLVRRRGQEARLRCSPMKGHSHVYWYRQLPEEGLKFMVYLQKENIIDESGMPKERFSAEFPKEGPSILRIQQVVRGDSAAYFCASQSTGAHEQYFGPGTRLTVT.

This chain uses TRBV7-2 with TRBJ1-2; a weak D match, TRBD1 (6 bases). Germline loops: CDR1 SGHTA, CDR2 FQGNSA. CDR3 size: 15 residues. The ends were cut back, 2 bases at V and 1 base at J, with 11 bases in the middle. The CDR3, as DNA: TGTGCCAGCAGCTTAATCGGGACAAGTAACTATGGCTACACCTTC. Its protein product is CASSLIGTSNYGYTF.

Note on this clone: In the same sample, other DNA sequences code for this CDR3. CDR3 sequence (DNA): TGTGCCAGCAGTTTGGGGCGCGAAGCTTTCTTT. Translation: CASSLGREAFF. The gene calls are TRBV28 and TRBJ1-1; tentatively, D is TRBD1 (5 bases). Between the trimmed V and J ends, which lost 3 bases and 8 bases, there was a span of 7 bases. This CDR3 is 11 amino acids long. Germline V gene sequence: CDR1 MDHEN, CDR2 SYDVKM.

The genes are TRBV29-1 and TRBJ1-2, with TRBD1 as a possible D gene (5 bases). The CDR3 consists of 15 residues. V lost 0 bases to trimming and J lost 0 bases, with 11 bases between them. Germline assignment: CDR1 SQVTM and CDR2 ANQGSEA. The CDR3 DNA reads as TGCAGCGTTGAAGATCTCTACAGGACTAACTATGGCTACACCTTC. This codes for CSVEDLYRTNYGYTF.

The chain links TRBV6-1 to TRBJ2-7; TRBD1 might be the D (6 bases). The germline gives CDR1 MNHNS, CDR2 SASEGT. The CDR3 is made up of 15 amino acids. The V end was cut by 2 bases, the J end by 0 bases, with 11 bases between. This chain's CDR3 is CASSERTGSSYEQYF. The CDR3 DNA reads TGTGCCAGCAGTGAACGAACAGGGTCCTCCTACGAGCAGTACTTC.

The CDR3, as DNA: TGCGCCAGCAGTGACGCTACAGGGGGCTTAATTCCTGGGGACAATGAGCAGTTCTTC. Its protein product is CASSDATGGLIPGDNEQFF. This sequence joins TRBV10-1 and TRBJ2-1; 9 bases are a match to TRBD1. Germline V gene sequence: CDR1 WNHNN, CDR2 SYGVQD (reference sequence). With V trimmed by 3 bases and J by 5 bases, 17 bases remained unmatched. The CDR3 has 19 amino acids.

V and J are TRBV4-3 and TRBJ1-1; D gene uncertain. V shed 0 bases and J shed 0 bases, with 14 bases lying between them. This CDR3 spans 17 amino acids. The germline V gene has CDR1 LGHNA and CDR2 YSLEER. The CDR3, as DNA: TGCGCCAGCAGCCAAGATACTACGGTCACGCTGAACACTGAAGCTTTCTTT. Protein product: CASSQDTTVTLNTEAFF.

The genes are TRBV6-5 and TRBJ1-5; 7 nucleotides align to TRBD1. This CDR3 has 14 residues. Per the germline V gene, CDR1 is MNHEY and CDR2 is SVGAGI. The trim removed 6 bases at V and 3 bases at J, leaving 5 bases unmatched. The CDR3: CASRDRATNQPQHF. The DNA for the CDR3 is TGTGCCAGCAGAGACAGGGCCACCAATCAGCCCCAGCATTTT.

This chain joins TRBV4-1 and TRBJ1-5; D gene ambiguous. Germline V gene sequence: CDR1 MGHRA, CDR2 YSYEKL. The germline V and J ends were trimmed by 4 bases and 3 bases, with 7 bases remaining between them. The CDR3 covers 13 residues. Written as DNA, the CDR3 is TGCGCCAGCAGCCGAGGATCCAATCAGCCCCAGCATTTT. This codes for CASSRGSNQPQHF.

V usage is TRBV27 and J usage is TRBJ2-1; TRBD1 matches at 9 bases. This CDR3 is 16 amino acids long. Germline trimming cut 2 bases from V and 3 bases from J; bases unmatched to any gene: 5. Germline CDR1 reads MNHEY; CDR2 reads SMNVEV (reference sequence). CDR3 DNA: TGTGCCAGCAGTTTAACCCCGGGACAGGGCTACAATGAGCAGTTCTTC. Translating it yields CASSLTPGQGYNEQFF.

The genes are TRBV9 and TRBJ2-7, with 12 positions matching TRBD2. CDR3 length: 15 amino acids. V dropped 3 bases and J dropped 7; count of bases not matched to a gene: 8. Germline V gene lookup returns CDR1 SGDLS and CDR2 YYNGEE. CDR3: CASSASSGGALEQYF. Written as DNA, the CDR3 is TGTGCCAGCAGCGCCTCTAGCGGGGGGGCACTTGAGCAGTACTTC.